The 29 T cell receptor beta chains listed next were all sequenced from one sample in a study of blood T cell repertoires in COVID-19 (TCRdb year 2020). Library prep was done by the immunoSEQ multiplex PCR assay. TCRdb took over this immuneACCESS table, retaining in-frame rearrangements with V and J assigned. Such tables are incomplete; in checked studies, under half of the missing clones stem from an unresolved V gene, and the remainder is unexplained. The sample table lists a few hundred thousand clones, 89% of them with a count of one. Of the sample, roughly 5% is held by the ten largest clones. Specimen: peripheral blood. The receptor source for this set is a woman aged 40 to 50 who had recovered from COVID-19.

This rearrangement joins TRBV6-6 to TRBJ2-1; 9 nucleotides line up with TRBD2. Germline V gives CDR1 MNHNY, CDR2 SVGAGI (reference sequence). This CDR3 spans 15 amino acids. The ends lost 2 bases at V and 7 bases at J; junction bases unmatched: 6. CDR3 coding DNA: TGTGCCAGCAGTTACGGGGCGGGGGGGAGTAATGAGCAGTTCTTC. It is translated as CASSYGAGGSNEQFF.

The chain employs TRBV7-8 and TRBJ2-5; D may be TRBD2 (5 bases). The CDR3 runs to 14 residues. In germline, CDR1 is SGHVS, CDR2 FQNEAQ. V was pared by 5 bases and J by 4 bases, with 14 bases between. The CDR3 coding sequence is TGTGCCAGCAGCACCGCTCGGGGAGCAGAGACCCAGTACTTC. Protein product: CASSTARGAETQYF.

The V and J genes are TRBV19 and TRBJ2-2; D is possibly TRBD2 (6 bases). The germline gives CDR1 LNHDA, CDR2 SQIVND (reference sequence). CDR3 length: 16 amino acids. Trimming shortened V by 6 bases and J by 5 bases, and 19 bases separated the two germline ends. The CDR3, as DNA: TGTGCCAGTAGGGACTACGGGACGCTTTTGACCGGGGAGCTGTTTTTT. It is translated as CASRDYGTLLTGELFF.

This clone was seen once. V and J are TRBV4-2 and TRBJ2-2; 12 positions agree with TRBD2. Germline V gene lookup returns CDR1 LGHNA and CDR2 YNFKEQ. The CDR3 covers 19 residues. V lost 4 bases to trimming and J lost 4 bases; unmatched junction nucleotides: 13. As DNA, the CDR3 is TGTGCCAGCAGCCGTGGACTAGCGGGGACCACCAGGATCACCGGGGAGCTGTTTTTT. Amino acid sequence: CASSRGLAGTTRITGELFF.

This clone showed up just once. The CDR3 DNA reads TGTGCCAGCAGTTTAACAGGCCCTGAAGCTTTCTTT. Translation: CASSLTGPEAFF. V usage is TRBV12-3 or TRBV12-4 and J usage is TRBJ1-1; D perhaps matches TRBD1 (5 bases). The CDR3 has 12 residues. V was trimmed by 2 bases and J by 6 bases, leaving 7 bases between them.

The genes are TRBV5-4 and TRBJ2-3; D gene uncertain. V lost 6 bases to trimming and J lost 6 bases, with 11 bases between them. Per germline, CDR1 SGHNT and CDR2 YYREEE (reference sequence). The CDR3 has 12 residues. The CDR3 DNA sequence: TGTGCCAGCACCGCGGAACCGGATACGCAGTATTTT. It yields the protein CASTAEPDTQYF.

The V and J genes are TRBV6-6 and TRBJ1-3; 7 nucleotides align to TRBD1. There are 15 residues in the CDR3. Per germline, CDR1 MNHNY and CDR2 SVGAGI (reference sequence). Losses at the gene ends were 5 bases for V and 5 bases for J; bases not matched to a gene: 9. CDR3 DNA sequence: TGTGCCAGCAGTCCCCTGGGGGGACAGAGAAACACCATATATTTT. Encoded protein: CASSPLGGQRNTIYF.

J is TRBJ2-2 and V is TRBV29-1, with 13 bases lining up with TRBD2. V was pared by 5 bases and J by 6 bases, with 6 bases of the junction left unmatched. This CDR3 has 15 residues. CDR1 is SQVTM and CDR2 is ANQGSEA in the germline V gene. In DNA form, the CDR3 reads TGCAGCGTTACCACTAGCGGGGGGGTAGCCGGGGAGCTGTTTTTT. It codes for CSVTTSGGVAGELFF.

This clone was seen a single time. The rearrangement uses TRBV28 and TRBJ2-7; D gene unclear. Looked up from germline, CDR1 is MDHEN and CDR2 is SYDVKM. There are 14 residues in the CDR3. The V gene lost 6 bases and the J gene lost 5 bases, with 17 bases spanning the gap. CDR3 DNA sequence: TGTGCCAGCAGCCCCATGGGCGCAGTCCACGAGCAGTACGTC. This translates into CASSPMGAVHEQYV.

The gene calls are TRBV20-1 and TRBJ2-1; 7 positions agree with TRBD2. The length of the CDR3 is 15 residues. The trim removed 4 bases at V and 6 bases at J, leaving 12 bases unmatched. Germline lookup yields CDR1 DFQATT and CDR2 SNEGSKA (reference sequence). CDR3 amino acids: CSANDLAALPNEQFF. The CDR3 DNA sequence: TGCAGTGCTAATGATCTAGCGGCCCTCCCCAATGAGCAGTTCTTC.

J is TRBJ1-4 and V is TRBV7-9; the D is unclear. The CDR3 is 15 amino acids. V was cut by 3 bases and J by 0 bases, with 8 bases left in between. In germline, CDR1 is SEHNR, CDR2 FQNEAQ (reference sequence). CDR3 sequence (DNA): TGTGCCAGCAGCTTCACGGGGACAACTAATGAAAAACTGTTTTTT. It is translated as CASSFTGTTNEKLFF.

The chain has TRBV27 and TRBJ1-5; TRBD1 might be the D (5 bases). CDR1 is MNHEY, CDR2 SMNVEV, per germline (reference sequence). The CDR3 spans 14 residues. V gave up 0 bases and J gave up 9 bases, with 12 bases separating them. CDR3 in amino acids: CASSLSTGGGPQHF. The CDR3 DNA follows: TGTGCCAGCAGTTTATCGACCGGGGGTGGGCCCCAGCATTTT.

The CDR3 here is CASSGGQPFNSPLHF. The CDR3 DNA sequence: TGTGCCAGCAGCGGGGGACAACCATTTAATTCACCCCTCCACTTT. The chain employs TRBV7-9 and TRBJ1-6; the D gene is possibly TRBD1 (6 bases). This CDR3 comprises 15 residues. V lost 5 bases to trimming and J lost 6 bases, with 14 bases between them. CDR1 is SEHNR and CDR2 is FQNEAQ in the germline V gene (reference sequence).

The rearrangement links TRBV19 to TRBJ2-6; a possible D gene is TRBD2 (5 bases). Germline V gives CDR1 LNHDA, CDR2 SQIVND (reference sequence). The V and J ends lost 3 bases and 0 bases respectively, with 18 bases between them. The CDR3 is 19 residues long. CDR3 in DNA: TGTGCCAGTAGTATCGCAAGGACTTTCCTCCGCTCTGGGGCCAACGTCCTGACTTTC. Its protein product is CASSIARTFLRSGANVLTF. The entire variable domain, with the rest obtained from reference TRBV19 and TRBJ2-6, is as follows: DGGITQSPKYLFRKEGQNVTLSCEQNLNHDAMYWYRQDPGQGLRLIYYSQIVNDFQKGDIAEGYSVSREKKESFPLTVTSAQKNPTAFYLCASSIARTFLRSGANVLTFGAGSRLTVL.

The rearrangement uses TRBV2 and TRBJ2-3, with a weak D call TRBD1 (6 bases). V dropped 6 bases and J dropped 2 bases, with 12 bases sitting between them. This CDR3 region has 14 residues. The germline V gene encodes CDR1 SNHLY and CDR2 FYNNEI. CDR3 sequence reads: CASRRLGATDTQYF. As DNA, the CDR3 is TGTGCCAGCAGGAGGTTGGGGGCCACAGATACGCAGTATTTT. The full variable domain, with the rest looked up from reference TRBV2 and TRBJ2-3, is EPEVTQTPSHQVTQMGQEVILRCVPISNHLYFYWYRQILGQKVEFLVSFYNNEISEKSEIFDDQFSVERPDGSNFTLKIRSTKLEDSAMYFCASRRLGATDTQYFGPGTRLTVL.

The V call is TRBV19, the J call TRBJ2-5, with TRBD2 matching 9 bases. Germline V CDR1 and CDR2: LNHDA, SQIVND (reference sequence). V trimming: 3 bases; J trimming: 3 bases; junction bases outside the gene matches: 5. The CDR3 has 15 amino acids. The CDR3 is CASSIRASGEETQYF. For the CDR3, the DNA is TGTGCCAGTAGTATTCGGGCTAGCGGGGAAGAGACCCAGTACTTC. The variable domain in full, completed from reference TRBV19 and TRBJ2-5, reads DGGITQSPKYLFRKEGQNVTLSCEQNLNHDAMYWYRQDPGQGLRLIYYSQIVNDFQKGDIAEGYSVSREKKESFPLTVTSAQKNPTAFYLCASSIRASGEETQYFGPGTRLLVL.

The chain couples TRBV4-1 to TRBJ2-4, with 7 bases identical to TRBD2. CDR3 length equals 16 residues. The J segment lost 0 bases and the V segment lost 4 bases, leaving 6 bases of the junction unmatched. The germline V gene encodes CDR1 MGHRA and CDR2 YSYEKL. The CDR3 sequence: CASSLIAGLAKNIQYF. The CDR3 coding sequence is TGCGCCAGCAGCCTAATAGCGGGCCTAGCCAAAAACATTCAGTACTTC.

V gene TRBV5-1 combines with J gene TRBJ2-7; maybe TRBD1 (5 bases). CDR1 is SGHRS and CDR2 is YFSETQ in the germline V gene. Trimming shortened V by 0 bases and J by 6 bases, and 16 bases separated the two germline ends. There are 15 residues in the CDR3. CDR3 nucleotide sequence: TGCGCCAGCAGCTTGGAGGGCAGGGCGCTATCCGAGCAGTACTTC. Amino acid sequence: CASSLEGRALSEQYF. The variable domain in full, with the rest retrieved from reference TRBV5-1 and TRBJ2-7, is KAGVTQTPRYLIKTRGQQVTLSCSPISGHRSVSWYQQTPGQGLQFLFEYFSETQRNKGNFPGRFSGRQFSNSRSEMNVSTLELGDSALYLCASSLEGRALSEQYFGPGTRLTVT.

The V call is TRBV7-9, the J call TRBJ2-2, with D perhaps matching TRBD1 (5 bases). CDR1 is SEHNR, CDR2 FQNEAQ, per germline (reference sequence). The CDR3 runs 16 residues. V lost 2 bases and J 5 bases, leaving 15 bases between the germline ends. Written as DNA, the CDR3 is TGTGCCAGCAGCTTACAAAGCCAGGGTTGGACCGGGGAGCTGTTTTTT. This translates into CASSLQSQGWTGELFF.

This chain uses TRBV5-1 with TRBJ2-1, with 9 bases fitting TRBD2. Germline assignment: CDR1 SGHRS and CDR2 YFSETQ. CDR3 length: 15 residues. J gave up 6 bases and V 8 bases, and 12 bases lay outside the gene matches. CDR3 in amino acids: CASTPGLARPNEQFF. CDR3 nucleotides: TGCGCCAGTACTCCGGGACTAGCTAGACCCAATGAGCAGTTCTTC.

The V call is TRBV20-1, the J call TRBJ2-3; TRBD2 matches 9 bases. Germline loops: CDR1 DFQATT, CDR2 SNEGSKA (reference sequence). J was trimmed by 0 bases and V by 3 bases; bases with no gene match: 10. The CDR3 runs 17 residues. CDR3 amino acids: CSASEPSGTISTDTQYF. CDR3 in DNA: TGCAGTGCTAGTGAGCCTAGCGGGACGATTAGCACAGATACGCAGTATTTT.

This clone came up a few times. The rearrangement uses TRBV11-2 and TRBJ2-7; 10 positions match TRBD2. This CDR3 comprises 14 residues. The V gene end was trimmed by 3 bases and the J gene end by 4 bases; junction bases not matched to a gene: 3. Germline V lookup: CDR1 SGHAT, CDR2 FQNNGV. The CDR3 spells CASSFSSGSYEQYV. As DNA, the CDR3 is TGTGCCAGCAGCTTTTCTAGCGGGAGTTACGAGCAGTACGTC.

The V and J genes are TRBV7-9 and TRBJ1-2, with 7 bases lining up with TRBD1. Germline CDR1 SEHNR, CDR2 FQNEAQ (reference sequence). This CDR3 has 14 amino acids. Losses at the gene ends were 5 bases for V and 7 bases for J; bases not matched to a gene: 10. CDR3 nucleotide sequence: TGTGCCAGCAGCCCAACCGACAGGGCGATTGGCTACACCTTC. Translated: CASSPTDRAIGYTF.

The J gene is TRBJ2-3, the V gene TRBV9; 11 bases fit TRBD2. Germline V CDR1 and CDR2: SGDLS, YYNGEE. V lost 0 bases and J lost 3; bases outside the gene matches: 6. There are 17 residues in the CDR3. CDR3 protein: CASSVGLAGMGTDTQYF. DNA of the CDR3: TGTGCCAGCAGCGTAGGACTAGCGGGAATGGGGACAGATACGCAGTATTTT. Full variable domain (missing parts from reference TRBV9 and TRBJ2-3): DSGVTQTPKHLITATGQRVTLRCSPRSGDLSVYWYQQSLDQGLQFLIQYYNGEERAKGNILERFSAQQFPDLHSELNLSSLELGDSALYFCASSVGLAGMGTDTQYFGPGTRLTVL.

This clone showed up just once. The gene calls are TRBV27 and TRBJ1-6; possibly TRBD1 for D (5 bases). The CDR3 has 14 amino acids. Germline CDR1 reads MNHEY; CDR2 reads SMNVEV (reference sequence). The ends were cut back, 3 bases at V and 7 bases at J, with 10 bases in the middle. The CDR3 coding sequence is TGTGCCAGCAGTTTCACGGGGGTCAATTCACCCCTCCACTTT. Translating gives CASSFTGVNSPLHF.

The chain carries TRBV11-2 and TRBJ2-5, with D maybe TRBD1 (5 bases). The V gene's germline CDR1 is SGHAT and CDR2 FQNNGV. This CDR3 is built from 15 residues. The V end was cut by 6 bases, the J end by 1 base, with 15 bases between. The CDR3 reads CASRPPTDFQETQYF. CDR3 bases: TGTGCCAGCAGACCACCGACAGACTTCCAAGAGACCCAGTACTTC.

This rearrangement joins TRBV15 to TRBJ2-5, with 11 nucleotides matching TRBD2. V dropped 5 bases and J dropped 7; count of bases not matched to a gene: 6. CDR3 size: 14 residues. Germline loops: CDR1 LNHNV, CDR2 YYDKDF (reference sequence). The DNA of the CDR3 is TGTGCCACCAGCGGTGGGGGGACTAGCGGGACCCAGTACTTC. Its protein is CATSGGGTSGTQYF.

V usage is TRBV19 and J usage is TRBJ1-5, with TRBD1 matching over 11 bases. The germline gives CDR1 LNHDA, CDR2 SQIVND (reference sequence). CDR3 length: 18 residues. The V gene end was trimmed by 0 bases and the J gene end by 2 bases; junction bases not matched to a gene: 6. The CDR3 coding sequence is TGTGCCAGTAGTATAGAAGGACAGGGGGCTCGTCGCAATCAGCCCCAGCATTTT. Its protein is CASSIEGQGARRNQPQHF.

This chain joins TRBV5-1 and TRBJ2-3; TRBD2 agrees at 7 bases. The germline CDR1 and CDR2 sequences are SGHRS and YFSETQ. Trimming cost V 0 bases and J 1 base; bases outside gene matches: 5. The CDR3 is made up of 16 amino acids. CDR3 region: CASSLGSSGGTDTQYF. The CDR3 DNA follows: TGCGCCAGCAGCTTGGGGTCCAGCGGGGGCACAGATACGCAGTATTTT.